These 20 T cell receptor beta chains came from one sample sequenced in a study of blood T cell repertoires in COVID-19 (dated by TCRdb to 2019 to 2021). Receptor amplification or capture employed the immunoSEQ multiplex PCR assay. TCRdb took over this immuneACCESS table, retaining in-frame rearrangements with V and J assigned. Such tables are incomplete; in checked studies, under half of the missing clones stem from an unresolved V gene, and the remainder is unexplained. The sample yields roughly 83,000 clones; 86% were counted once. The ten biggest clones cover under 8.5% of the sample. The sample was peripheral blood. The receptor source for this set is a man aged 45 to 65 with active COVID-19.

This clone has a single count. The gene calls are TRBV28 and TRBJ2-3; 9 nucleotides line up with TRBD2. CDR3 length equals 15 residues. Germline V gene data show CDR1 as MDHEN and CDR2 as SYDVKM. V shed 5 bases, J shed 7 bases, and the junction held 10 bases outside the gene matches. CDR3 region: CASSDSGSFKNTQYF. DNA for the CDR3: TGTGCCAGCAGTGATAGCGGGAGTTTCAAAAATACGCAGTATTTT.

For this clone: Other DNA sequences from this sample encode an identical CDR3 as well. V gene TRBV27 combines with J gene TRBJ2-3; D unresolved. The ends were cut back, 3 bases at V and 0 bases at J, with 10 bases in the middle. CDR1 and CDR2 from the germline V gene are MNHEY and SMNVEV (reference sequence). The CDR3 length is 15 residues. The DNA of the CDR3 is TGTGCCAGCAGTTTTTCACATCCGAGCACAGATACGCAGTATTTT. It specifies CASSFSHPSTDTQYF.

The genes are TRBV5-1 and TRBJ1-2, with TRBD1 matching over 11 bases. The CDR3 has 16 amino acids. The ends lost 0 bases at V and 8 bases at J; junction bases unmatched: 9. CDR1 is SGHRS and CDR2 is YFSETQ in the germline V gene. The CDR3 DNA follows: TGCGCCAGCAGCTTGGTCCCTCCAGGACAGGGGGCGGGCTACACCTTC. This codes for CASSLVPPGQGAGYTF.

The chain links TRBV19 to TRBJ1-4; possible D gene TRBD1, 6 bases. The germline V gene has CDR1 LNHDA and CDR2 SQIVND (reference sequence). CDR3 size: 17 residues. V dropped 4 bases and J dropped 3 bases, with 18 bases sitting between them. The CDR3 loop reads CASSTLRGGGPNEKLFF. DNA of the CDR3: TGTGCCAGTAGTACCCTCAGGGGAGGGGGTCCTAATGAAAAACTGTTTTTT.

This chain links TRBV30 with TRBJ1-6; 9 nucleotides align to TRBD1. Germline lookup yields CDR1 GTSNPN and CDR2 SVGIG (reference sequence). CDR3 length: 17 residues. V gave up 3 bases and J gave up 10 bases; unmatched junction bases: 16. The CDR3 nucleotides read TGTGCCTGGAGCCAGAGGGACAGGGTTGGGTTAAGATCACCCCTCCACTTT. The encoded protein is CAWSQRDRVGLRSPLHF.

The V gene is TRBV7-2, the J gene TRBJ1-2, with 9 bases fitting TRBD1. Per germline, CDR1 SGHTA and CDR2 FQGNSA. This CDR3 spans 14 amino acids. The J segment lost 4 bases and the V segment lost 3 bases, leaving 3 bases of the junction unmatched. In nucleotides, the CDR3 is TGTGCCAGCAGCTTTATACAGGGGGCCTATGGCTACACCTTC. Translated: CASSFIQGAYGYTF.

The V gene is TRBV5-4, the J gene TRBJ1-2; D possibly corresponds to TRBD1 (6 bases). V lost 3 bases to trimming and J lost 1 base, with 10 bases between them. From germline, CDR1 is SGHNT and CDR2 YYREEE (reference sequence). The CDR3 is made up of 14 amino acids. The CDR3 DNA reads TGTGCCAGCAGCTCCGGGACACTTAACTATGGCTACACCTTC. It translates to CASSSGTLNYGYTF.

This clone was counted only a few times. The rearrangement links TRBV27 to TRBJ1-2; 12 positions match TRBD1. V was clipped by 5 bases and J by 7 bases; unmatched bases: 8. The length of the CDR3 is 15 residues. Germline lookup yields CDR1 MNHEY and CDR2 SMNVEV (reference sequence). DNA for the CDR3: TGTGCCAGCAGTCCAGGGACAGGGGGCAGATCTGGCTACACCTTC. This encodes CASSPGTGGRSGYTF.

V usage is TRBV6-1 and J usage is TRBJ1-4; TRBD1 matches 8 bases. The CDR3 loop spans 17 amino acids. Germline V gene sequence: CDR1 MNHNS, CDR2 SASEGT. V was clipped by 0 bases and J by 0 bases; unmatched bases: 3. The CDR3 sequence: CASSEAPGGSTNEKLFF. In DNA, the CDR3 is TGTGCCAGCAGTGAAGCCCCAGGGGGCTCAACTAATGAAAAACTGTTTTTT.

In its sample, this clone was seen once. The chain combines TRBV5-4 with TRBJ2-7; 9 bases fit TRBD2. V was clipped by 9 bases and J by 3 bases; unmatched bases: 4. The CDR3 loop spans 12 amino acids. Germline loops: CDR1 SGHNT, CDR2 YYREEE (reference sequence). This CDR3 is CATSTSGYEQYF. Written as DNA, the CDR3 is TGTGCCACGTCGACTAGCGGCTACGAGCAGTACTTC.

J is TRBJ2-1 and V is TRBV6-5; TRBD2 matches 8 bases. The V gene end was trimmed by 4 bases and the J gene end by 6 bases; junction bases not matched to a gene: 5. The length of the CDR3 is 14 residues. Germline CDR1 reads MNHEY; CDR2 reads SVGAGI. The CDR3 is CASSLAGTGNEQFF. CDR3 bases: TGTGCCAGCAGTTTAGCGGGGACTGGCAATGAGCAGTTCTTC.

DNA for the CDR3: TGTGCCAGCAGCACGGGACTAGCGGGAGTTCGAGAGACCCAGTACTTC. Its protein product is CASSTGLAGVRETQYF. J is TRBJ2-5 and V is TRBV7-2; 14 bases match TRBD2. Trimming cost V 5 bases and J 4 bases; bases outside gene matches: 6. CDR3 length: 16 residues. The germline gives CDR1 SGHTA, CDR2 FQGNSA.

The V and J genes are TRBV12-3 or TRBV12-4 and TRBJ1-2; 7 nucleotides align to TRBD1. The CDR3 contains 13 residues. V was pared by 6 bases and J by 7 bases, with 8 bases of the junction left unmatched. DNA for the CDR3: TGTGCCAGCAGGGCGACAGGGAGCGGTGGCTACACCTTC. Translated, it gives CASRATGSGGYTF.

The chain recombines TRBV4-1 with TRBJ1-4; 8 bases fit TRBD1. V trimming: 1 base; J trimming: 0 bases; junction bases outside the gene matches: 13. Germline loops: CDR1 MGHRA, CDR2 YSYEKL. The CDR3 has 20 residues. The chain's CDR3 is CASSQAVTGARVATNEKLFF. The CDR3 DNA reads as TGCGCCAGCAGCCAAGCCGTGACAGGGGCCAGGGTCGCAACTAATGAAAAACTGTTTTTT.

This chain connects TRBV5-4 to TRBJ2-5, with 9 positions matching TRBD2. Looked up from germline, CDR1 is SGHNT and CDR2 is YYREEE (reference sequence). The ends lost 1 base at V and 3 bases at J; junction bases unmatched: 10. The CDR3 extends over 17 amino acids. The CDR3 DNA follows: TGTGCCAGCAGCTTGTTGGTATCAGCGGGAGGAAAAGAGACCCAGTACTTC. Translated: CASSLLVSAGGKETQYF. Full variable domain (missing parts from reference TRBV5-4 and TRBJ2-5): ETGVTQSPTHLIKTRGQQVTLRCSSQSGHNTVSWYQQALGQGPQFIFQYYREEENGRGNFPPRFSGLQFPNYSSELNVNALELDDSALYLCASSLLVSAGGKETQYFGPGTRLLVL.

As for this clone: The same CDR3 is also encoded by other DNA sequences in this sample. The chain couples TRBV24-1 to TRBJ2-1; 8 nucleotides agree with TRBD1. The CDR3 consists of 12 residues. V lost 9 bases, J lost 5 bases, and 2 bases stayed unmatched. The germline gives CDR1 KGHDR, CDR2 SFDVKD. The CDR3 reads CATSDRDNEQFF. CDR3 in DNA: TGTGCCACCTCGGACAGGGACAATGAGCAGTTCTTC.

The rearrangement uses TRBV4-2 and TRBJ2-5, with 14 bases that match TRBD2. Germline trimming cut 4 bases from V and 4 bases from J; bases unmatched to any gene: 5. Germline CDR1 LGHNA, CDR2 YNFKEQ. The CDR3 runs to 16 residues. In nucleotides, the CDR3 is TGTGCCAGCAGCCGAGGGACTAGCGGGAGTGGAGAGACCCAGTACTTC. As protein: CASSRGTSGSGETQYF.

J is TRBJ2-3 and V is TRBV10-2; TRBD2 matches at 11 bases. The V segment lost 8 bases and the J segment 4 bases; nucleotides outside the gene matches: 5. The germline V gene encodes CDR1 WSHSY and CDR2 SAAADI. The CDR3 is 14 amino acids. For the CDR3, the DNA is TGCGCCAGCTCAACTAGCGGGAGATCAGATACGCAGTATTTT. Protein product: CASSTSGRSDTQYF.

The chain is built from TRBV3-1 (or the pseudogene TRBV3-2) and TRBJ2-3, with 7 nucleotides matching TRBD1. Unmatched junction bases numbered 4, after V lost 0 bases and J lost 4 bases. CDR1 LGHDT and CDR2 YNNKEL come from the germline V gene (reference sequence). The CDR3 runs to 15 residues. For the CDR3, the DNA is TGTGCCAGCAGCCAAGACCGACAGGGACCAGATACGCAGTATTTT. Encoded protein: CASSQDRQGPDTQYF.

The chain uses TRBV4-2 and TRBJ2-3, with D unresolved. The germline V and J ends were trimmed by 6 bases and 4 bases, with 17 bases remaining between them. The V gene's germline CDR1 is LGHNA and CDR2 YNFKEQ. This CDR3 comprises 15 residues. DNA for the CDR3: TGTGCCAGCAGTTCCCGCTTAGCCTCCCCAGATACGCAGTATTTT. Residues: CASSSRLASPDTQYF.